This T cell receptor beta chain was obtained from a study of T cell repertoires in cytomegalovirus infection. Whole-study results and caveats: The ex vivo response was dominated by HLA-C-restricted CMV-specific TCR beta clonotypes.

Trimming took 7 bases from V and 3 from J, leaving 13 bases between them. CDR1 is SEHNR, CDR2 FQNEAQ, per germline (reference sequence). The CDR3 runs to 14 residues. TCRdb re-called the reads with MiXCR, one entry per CDR3 protein. The sample includes a few hundred thousand distinct CDR3 sequences, approximately 46% of them seen just once. This clonotype was counted at least ten times. Antigen: not known. The receptor was isolated from a human donor in good health (CMV status not recorded). Some clones in this sample may be carry-over from other donors' samples. The gene calls are TRBV7-9 and TRBJ2-1; D may be TRBD1 or TRBD2 (5 bases each). Sequencing used cultured PBMCs, obtained from culture after CMV antigen stimulation. CDR3 loop: CASKRDGSYNEQFF. CDR3 bases: TGTGCCAGCAAGAGGGACGGCAGCTACAATGAGCAGTTCTTC.